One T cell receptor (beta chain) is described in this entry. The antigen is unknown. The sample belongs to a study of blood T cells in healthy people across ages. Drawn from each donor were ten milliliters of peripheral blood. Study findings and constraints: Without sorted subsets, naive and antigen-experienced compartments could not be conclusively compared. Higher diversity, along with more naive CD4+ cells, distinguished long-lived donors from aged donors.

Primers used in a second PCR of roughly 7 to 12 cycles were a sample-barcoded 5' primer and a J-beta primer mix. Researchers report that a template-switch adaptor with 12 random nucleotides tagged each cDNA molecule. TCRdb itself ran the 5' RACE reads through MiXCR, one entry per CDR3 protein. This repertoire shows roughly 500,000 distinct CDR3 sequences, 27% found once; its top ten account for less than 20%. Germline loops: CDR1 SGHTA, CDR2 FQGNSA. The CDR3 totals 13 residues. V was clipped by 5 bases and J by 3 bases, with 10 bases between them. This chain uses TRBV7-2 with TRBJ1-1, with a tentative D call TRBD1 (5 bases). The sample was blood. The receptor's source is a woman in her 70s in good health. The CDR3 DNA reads TGTGCCAGCAGCACCCAACAGGACACTGAAGCTTTCTTT. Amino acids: CASSTQQDTEAFF.